The sequence of this T cell receptor (beta chain) was determined in a study of identical twins. Study results and caveats: Among out-of-frame alpha sequences shared by twins, low generation probability occurred in excess. Models, which agreed with sharing between unrelated individuals, nonetheless underestimated the out-of-frame TCR alpha sharing seen in monozygotic twins.

MiXCR, applied by TCRdb to the 5' RACE reads, yields one record per CDR3 protein. The repertoire includes 1.5 million to 2 million distinct CDR3 sequences, under 35% of them detected once, and about 0.27% sits in the top ten. This clonotype has only a few counts. Its specificity is unknown. This may be a read error: a much more frequent sequence differs by one nucleotide. This receptor was obtained from a newborn girl in good health. Sequenced: cord blood.

CDR3 sequence reads: CVSSPTGNEQFF. The CDR3 nucleotides read TGTGTCAGCAGTCCTACAGGCAATGAGCAGTTCTTC. V gene TRBV28 combines with J gene TRBJ2-1, with D tentatively TRBD1 (5 bases). The CDR3 has 12 residues. The V gene's germline CDR1 is MDHEN and CDR2 SYDVKM. Full variable domain (remainder filled in from reference TRBV28 and TRBJ2-1): DVKVTQSSRYLVKRTGEKVFLECVQDMDHENMFWYRQDPGLGLRLIYFSYDVKMKEKGDIPEGYSVSREKKERFSLILESASTNQTSMYLCVSSPTGNEQFFGPGTRLTVL.